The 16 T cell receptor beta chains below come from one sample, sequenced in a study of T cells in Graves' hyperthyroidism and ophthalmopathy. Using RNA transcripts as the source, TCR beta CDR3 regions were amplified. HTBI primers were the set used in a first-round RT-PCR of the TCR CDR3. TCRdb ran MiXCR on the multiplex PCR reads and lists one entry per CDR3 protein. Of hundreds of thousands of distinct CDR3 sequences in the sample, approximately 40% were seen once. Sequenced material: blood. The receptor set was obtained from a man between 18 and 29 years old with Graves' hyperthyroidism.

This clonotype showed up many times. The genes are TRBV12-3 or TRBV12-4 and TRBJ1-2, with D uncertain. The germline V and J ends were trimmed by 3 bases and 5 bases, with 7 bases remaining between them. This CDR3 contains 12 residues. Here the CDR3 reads CASSFSAYGYTF. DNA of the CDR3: TGTGCCAGCAGTTTCTCAGCATATGGCTACACCTTC.

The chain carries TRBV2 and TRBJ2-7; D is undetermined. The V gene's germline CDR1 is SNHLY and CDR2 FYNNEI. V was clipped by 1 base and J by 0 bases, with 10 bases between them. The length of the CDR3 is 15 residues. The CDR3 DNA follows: TGTGCCAGCAGTGAAGAACAGCCCCTCTCCTACGAGCAGTACTTC. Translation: CASSEEQPLSYEQYF. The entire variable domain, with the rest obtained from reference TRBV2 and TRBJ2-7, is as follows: EPEVTQTPSHQVTQMGQEVILRCVPISNHLYFYWYRQILGQKVEFLVSFYNNEISEKSEIFDDQFSVERPDGSNFTLKIRSTKLEDSAMYFCASSEEQPLSYEQYFGPGTRLTVT.

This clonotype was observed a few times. The CDR3 here is CASRPLAGGQETQYF. DNA of the CDR3: TGTGCCAGCAGACCTCTAGCGGGGGGCCAAGAGACCCAGTACTTC. The rearrangement links TRBV2 to TRBJ2-5; 11 bases are a match to TRBD2. Losses at the gene ends were 6 bases for V and 1 base for J; bases not matched to a gene: 4. Germline V gene data show CDR1 as SNHLY and CDR2 as FYNNEI. The CDR3 length is 15 residues.

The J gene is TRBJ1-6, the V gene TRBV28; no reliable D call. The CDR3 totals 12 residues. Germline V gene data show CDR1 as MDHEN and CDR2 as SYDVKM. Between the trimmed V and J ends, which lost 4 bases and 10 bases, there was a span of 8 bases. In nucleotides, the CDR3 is TGTGCCAGCAGTTCACACAGATCACCCCTCCACTTT. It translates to CASSSHRSPLHF.

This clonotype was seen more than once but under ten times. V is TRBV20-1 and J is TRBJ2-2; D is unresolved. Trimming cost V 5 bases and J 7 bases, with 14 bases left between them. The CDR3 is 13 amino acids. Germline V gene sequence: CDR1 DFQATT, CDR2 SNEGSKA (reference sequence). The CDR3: CSAPRLGDGELFF. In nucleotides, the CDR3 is TGCAGTGCTCCCCGACTTGGCGACGGGGAGCTGTTTTTT.

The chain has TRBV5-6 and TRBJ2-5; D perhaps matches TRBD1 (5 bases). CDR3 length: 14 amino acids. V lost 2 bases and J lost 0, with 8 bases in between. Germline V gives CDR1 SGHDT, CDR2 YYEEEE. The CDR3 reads CASSLGADQETQYF. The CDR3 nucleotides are TGTGCCAGCAGCTTAGGGGCAGACCAAGAGACCCAGTACTTC.

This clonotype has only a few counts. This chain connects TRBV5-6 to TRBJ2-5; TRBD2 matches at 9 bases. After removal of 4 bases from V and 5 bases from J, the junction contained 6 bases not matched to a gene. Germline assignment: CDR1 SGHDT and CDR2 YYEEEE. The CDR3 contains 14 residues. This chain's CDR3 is CASSPQRGEETQYF. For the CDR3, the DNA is TGTGCCAGCAGCCCCCAGCGGGGGGAGGAGACCCAGTACTTC.

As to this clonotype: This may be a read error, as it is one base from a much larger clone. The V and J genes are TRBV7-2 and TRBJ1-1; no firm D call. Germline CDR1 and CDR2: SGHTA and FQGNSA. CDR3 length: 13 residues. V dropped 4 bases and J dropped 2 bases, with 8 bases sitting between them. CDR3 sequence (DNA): TGTGCCAGCAGCTCCACCATTAACACTGAAGCTTTCTTT. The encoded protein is CASSSTINTEAFF.

CDR3 DNA sequence: TGTGCCAGCAGCCAAGATAGCGGGAAAAACTCCTACGAGCAGTACTTC. Encoded protein: CASSQDSGKNSYEQYF. The chain combines TRBV7-2 with TRBJ2-7; 8 bases are shared with TRBD2. V lost 5 bases and J lost 0; bases outside the gene matches: 9. The CDR3 is 16 amino acids. Germline CDR1 and CDR2: SGHTA and FQGNSA.

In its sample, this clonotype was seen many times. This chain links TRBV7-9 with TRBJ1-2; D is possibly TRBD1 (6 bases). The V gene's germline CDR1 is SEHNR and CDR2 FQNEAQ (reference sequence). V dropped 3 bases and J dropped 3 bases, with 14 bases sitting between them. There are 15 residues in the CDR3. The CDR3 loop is CASSFDGGRDYGYTF. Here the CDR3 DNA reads TGTGCCAGCAGCTTTGATGGGGGCCGTGACTATGGCTACACCTTC.

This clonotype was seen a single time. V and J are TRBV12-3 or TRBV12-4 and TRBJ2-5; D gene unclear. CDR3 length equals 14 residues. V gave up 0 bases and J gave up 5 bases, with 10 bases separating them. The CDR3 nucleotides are TGTGCCAGCAGTTTAGCGCTAACAAGGGAGACCCAGTACTTC. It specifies CASSLALTRETQYF.

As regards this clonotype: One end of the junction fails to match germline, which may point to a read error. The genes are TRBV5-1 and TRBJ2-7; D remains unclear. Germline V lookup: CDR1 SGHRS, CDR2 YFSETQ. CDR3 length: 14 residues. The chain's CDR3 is CASSQLNRAYEQYF. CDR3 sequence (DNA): TGTGCCAGCAGCCAATTAAACCGGGCCTACGAGCAGTACTTC.

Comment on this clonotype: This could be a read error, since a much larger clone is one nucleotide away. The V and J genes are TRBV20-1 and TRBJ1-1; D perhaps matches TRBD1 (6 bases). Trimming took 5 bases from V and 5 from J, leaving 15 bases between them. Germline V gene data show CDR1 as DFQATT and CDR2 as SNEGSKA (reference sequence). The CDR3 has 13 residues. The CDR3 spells CSALEQGETEAFF. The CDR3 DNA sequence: TGCAGTGCTCTTGAACAGGGAGAGACTGAAGCTTTCTTT.

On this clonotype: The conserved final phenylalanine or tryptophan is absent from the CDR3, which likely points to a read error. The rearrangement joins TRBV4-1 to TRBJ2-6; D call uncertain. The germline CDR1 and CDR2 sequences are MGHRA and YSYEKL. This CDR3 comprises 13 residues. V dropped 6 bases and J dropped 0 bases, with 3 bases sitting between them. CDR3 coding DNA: TGCGCCAGCAGGAGCTCTGGGGCCAACGTCCTGACTTCC. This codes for CASRSSGANVLTS.

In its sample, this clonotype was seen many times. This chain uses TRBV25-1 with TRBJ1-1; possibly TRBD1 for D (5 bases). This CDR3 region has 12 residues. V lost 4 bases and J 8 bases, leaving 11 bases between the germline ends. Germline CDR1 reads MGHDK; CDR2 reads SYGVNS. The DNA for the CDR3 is TGTGCCAGCAGTGGATACAGGAAGGAAGCTTTCTTT. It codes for CASSGYRKEAFF.

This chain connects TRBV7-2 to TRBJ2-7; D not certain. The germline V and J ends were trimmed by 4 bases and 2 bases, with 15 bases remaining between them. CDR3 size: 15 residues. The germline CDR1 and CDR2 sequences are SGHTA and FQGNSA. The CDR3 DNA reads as TGTGCCAGCAGCTACGCCCCCAGCCGGCCCTACGAGCAGTACTTC. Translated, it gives CASSYAPSRPYEQYF. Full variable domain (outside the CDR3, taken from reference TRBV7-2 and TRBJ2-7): GAGVSQSPSNKVTEKGKDVELRCDPISGHTALYWYRQSLGQGLEFLIYFQGNSAPDKSGLPSDRFSAERTGGSVSTLTIQRTQQEDSAVYLCASSYAPSRPYEQYFGPGTRLTVT.